This TCR beta chain was captured in a study of T cell responses to AZD1222 COVID-19 vaccine. Deletions cut 0 bases from V and 4 bases from J, with 5 bases between. CDR3 size: 13 residues. Germline V gene data show CDR1 as SGHRS and CDR2 as YFSETQ. The repertoire was sequenced with immunoSEQ multiplex PCR; TCRdb's copy has only in-frame clones and lacks some. The sample lists 100,000 to 120,000 clones, roughly four fifths seen once, with roughly 4.8% in the top ten. Overall study results and limits: When two AZD1222 doses had been given, Spike-specific TCR breadth and depth rose.

As to this clone: The antigen is undetermined. Other DNA sequences in this sample translate to the same CDR3.

The chain recombines TRBV5-1 with TRBJ1-5; D ambiguous. The source is an adult in good health. Sequenced material: peripheral blood, taken on day 0 of AZD1222 vaccination. CDR3 DNA: TGCGCCAGCAGCTTGGATGGGAATCAGCCCCAGCATTTT. It yields the protein CASSLDGNQPQHF.